The present T cell receptor (beta chain) was sequenced within a study of blood T cell repertoires in COVID-19. Assay: immunoSEQ multiplex PCR; the TCRdb copy retains only in-frame clones and omits some. The profile covers 97,000 or so clones, with more than 85% appearing a single time and less than 4.5% taken by the ten largest. The germline V gene encodes CDR1 SGDLS and CDR2 YYNGEE. With V trimmed by 4 bases and J by 0 bases, 4 bases remained unmatched. The CDR3 totals 16 residues. V is TRBV9 and J is TRBJ2-3; TRBD2 matches at 11 bases. Material: peripheral blood. This TCR was recovered from a man aged 18 to 30 with acute or convalescent COVID-19. In nucleotides, the CDR3 is TGTGCCAGCAGCTCCTCTAGCGGGGGGAGCACAGATACGCAGTATTTT. Protein: CASSSSSGGSTDTQYF. The full variable domain, rest sourced from reference TRBV9 and TRBJ2-3, is DSGVTQTPKHLITATGQRVTLRCSPRSGDLSVYWYQQSLDQGLQFLIQYYNGEERAKGNILERFSAQQFPDLHSELNLSSLELGDSALYFCASSSSSGGSTDTQYFGPGTRLTVL.